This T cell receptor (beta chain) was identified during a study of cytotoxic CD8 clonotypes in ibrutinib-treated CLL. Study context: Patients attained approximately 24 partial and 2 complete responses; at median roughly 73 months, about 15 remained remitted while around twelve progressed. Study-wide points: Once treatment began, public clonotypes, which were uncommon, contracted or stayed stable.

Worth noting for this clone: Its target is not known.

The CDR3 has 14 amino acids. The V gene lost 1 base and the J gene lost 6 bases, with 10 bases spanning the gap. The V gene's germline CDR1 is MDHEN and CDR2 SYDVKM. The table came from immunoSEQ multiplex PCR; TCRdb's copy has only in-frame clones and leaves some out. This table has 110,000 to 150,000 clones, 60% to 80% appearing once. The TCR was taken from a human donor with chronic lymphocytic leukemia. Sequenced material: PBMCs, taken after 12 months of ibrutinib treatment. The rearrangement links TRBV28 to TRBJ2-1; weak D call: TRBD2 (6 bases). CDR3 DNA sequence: TGTGCCAGCAGTTTATCAACCGGGAGCAATGAGCAGTTCTTC. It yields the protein CASSLSTGSNEQFF.